The T cell receptor (beta chain) under discussion was sequenced for a study of blood T cells in healthy people across ages (dated by TCRdb to about 2015). With regard to the full study: In model experiments, template switching captured about one uniquely barcoded TCR beta cDNA molecule for every two T cells. Using deep sequencing normalized with unique cDNA molecular identifiers, the study measured how TCR beta repertoire diversity changes with age. The donors were split into four age groups: young (average around 15 years), middle-aged (around 37), aged (about 62) and long-lived (roughly 86). Donors of different ages were randomly distributed across sequencing lanes to avoid experimental bias. Using the same blood draw, the study looked at two additional independent replicas of 1 million unique cDNA reads for two donors, one aged 18 to 30 and the other aged 80 or older.

Study-wide findings and limitations: Donor CMV infection status was unknown, potentially confounding age-related changes in expanded clonotypes. The percentage of naive T cells measured by flow cytometry correlated strongly with observed TCR beta diversity. Because profiling used bulk unsorted PBMCs, naive and antigen-experienced compartments could not be compared conclusively. Compared with the aged group, more naive CD4+ T cells, fewer expanded clones and increased TCR diversity were shown by the long-lived group, suggesting age selection. Estimates of total diversity from one million sequenced T cells were regarded as lower bounds and underestimates. Observed TCR beta diversity per million T cells fell roughly linearly with age, and a significant reduction was already apparent by age approximately 40.

The method behind the library was 5' RACE. Sequencing used an Illumina HiSeq 2500. A second PCR of roughly 6 to 11 cycles was run with a J-beta primer mix and a sample-barcoded 5' primer. A template-switch 5' adaptor carrying 12 random nucleotides introduced a unique molecular identifier onto each TCR beta cDNA molecule. Each sample yielded at least 2.5 million CDR3-containing paired-end reads. First-strand cDNA synthesis was performed from all RNA using the Mint cDNA synthesis kit, with priming by a TRBC-specific oligonucleotide. After uracil-DNA glycosylase treatment, a first 18-cycle PCR used universal primers M1SS and BC2_uni_R on all cDNA. From the authors' description of their analysis: For normalization, 1 million high-quality reads were randomly selected from each sample, with every read carrying a distinct molecular identifier. Instead of being binned into consensus sequences, reads that shared molecular identifiers were thrown out. MiTCR, set to a Q25 quality threshold and the strictest error-elimination algorithm, was used for CDR3 identification, clonotype clustering and error correction. A nonparametric unseen species model with Euler transformation was used to estimate lower-bound total TCR beta diversity. TCRdb took the public reads, trimmed them with fastp at Q25, ran MiXCR for clone calling and kept in-frame beta chains. Every distinct CDR3 protein forms one entry, paired with its most common genes and DNA. For this entry, the V and J calls and clone size follow TCRdb and not the study's own pipeline. The sample records around 1,500,000 distinct CDR3 sequences, 35% to 45% of which are singletons. Less than 8% of the sample comes from the top ten.

Systemically healthy Caucasian individuals from Russia, some 36 in total and aged roughly 6 to 100 years, were included as donors. Each donor gave roughly 9 milliliters of peripheral blood, drawn into EDTA-treated Vacutainer tubes. PBMCs were isolated by Ficoll-Paque density-gradient centrifugation, with at least 6.5 million obtained per sample. Total RNA, at least 6 micrograms per sample, was extracted from PBMCs with Trizol reagent. Naive CD45RAhigh/CD27high T cell percentages were measured by flow cytometry on a PBMC aliquot from every donor. This clonotype is a singleton in its sample. It has no known antigen specificity. No base qualities exist here, and no much larger clone lies one base off it. At the junction V is shortened by 2 bases and J by 0 bases, with 14 bases in between. The CDR3 numbers 16 residues from cysteine through phenylalanine. Only CDR3 DNA is held: 48 bases, read in frame from base 1. CDR1 and CDR2 (MDHEN, SYDVKM) derive from the germline V gene.

The receptor was derived from a woman between 18 and 29 years old in good health. The rearrangement joined TRBV28 to TRBJ2-7; the D gene is not confidently resolved. The sample taken for sequencing was blood. CDR3 region: CASSLGPSASSYEQYF. Here is the DNA: TGTGCCAGCAGTTTAGGGCCATCGGCGAGCTCCTACGAGCAGTACTTC. Here the CDR3 is joined to the reference TRBV28 and TRBJ2-7 genes, and the full variable domain is: DVKVTQSSRYLVKRTGEKVFLECVQDMDHENMFWYRQDPGLGLRLIYFSYDVKMKEKGDIPEGYSVSREKKERFSLILESASTNQTSMYLCASSLGPSASSYEQYFGPGTRLTVT.